This T cell receptor (beta chain) originates from a study of blood T cell repertoires in COVID-19. As for the study in general: Samples taken during acute and convalescent COVID-19 were collected in the United States, Italy and Spain. Sample material is recorded as cDNA or gDNA derived from T cells, B-cell-depleted T cells, or PBMCs.

Clones were sequenced by immunoSEQ multiplex PCR, and TCRdb holds only the in-frame ones, with some missing. The sample contains about 75,000 clones, about 74% of which appear only once. The TCR originated in a human donor with acute or convalescent COVID-19. The donor label of this sample is uncertain. Sequencing was carried out using peripheral blood.

Here the CDR3 DNA reads TGTGCCACCAGTAGTAGTCCGGGACAAACCTACGAGCAGTACTTC. Translating gives CATSSSPGQTYEQYF. The chain joins TRBV15 to TRBJ2-7; a weak D match, TRBD1 (6 bases). The CDR3 spans 15 residues. CDR1 LNHNV and CDR2 YYDKDF come from the germline V gene (reference sequence). Trimming stripped 6 bases from V and 2 bases from J, with 17 bases between.